This TCR beta chain came from a study of blood T cell repertoires in COVID-19. In the study overall: The origin of the acute and convalescent COVID-19 samples was the United States, Italy and Spain. T cells, B-cell-depleted T cells, or PBMCs supplied cDNA or gDNA.

Profiled with immunoSEQ multiplex PCR; TCRdb holds only in-frame clones, not every one. In the table there are a few hundred thousand clones, around 90% of which are singletons. The CDR3 spans 22 residues. This TCR came from a man aged 18-30 years with active or convalescent COVID-19. Material: peripheral blood. This chain uses TRBV21-1 with TRBJ1-6; the DNA was not used to check the table's D call, TRBD1. TRBV21-1 is classified as a pseudogene. DNA for the CDR3: TGTGCCAGCAGCAAAGAAACCCCCCCAACGCCGGACAGGGAAATTTCGAATTCACCCCTCCACTTT. Translated: CASSKETPPTPDREISNSPLHF.